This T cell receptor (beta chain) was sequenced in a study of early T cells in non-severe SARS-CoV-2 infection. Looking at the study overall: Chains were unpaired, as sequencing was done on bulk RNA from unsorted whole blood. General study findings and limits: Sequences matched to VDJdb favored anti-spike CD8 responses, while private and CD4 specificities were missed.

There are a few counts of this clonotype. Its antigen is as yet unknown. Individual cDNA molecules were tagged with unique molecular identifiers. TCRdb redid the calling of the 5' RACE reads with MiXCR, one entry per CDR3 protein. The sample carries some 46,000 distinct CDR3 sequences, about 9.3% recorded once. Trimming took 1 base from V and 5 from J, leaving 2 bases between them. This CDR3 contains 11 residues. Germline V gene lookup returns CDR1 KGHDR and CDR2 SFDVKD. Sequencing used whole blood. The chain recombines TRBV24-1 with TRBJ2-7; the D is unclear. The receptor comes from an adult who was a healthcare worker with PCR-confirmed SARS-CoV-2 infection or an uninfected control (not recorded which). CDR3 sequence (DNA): TGTGCCACCAGTGATTTTGACGAGCAGTACTTC. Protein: CATSDFDEQYF.